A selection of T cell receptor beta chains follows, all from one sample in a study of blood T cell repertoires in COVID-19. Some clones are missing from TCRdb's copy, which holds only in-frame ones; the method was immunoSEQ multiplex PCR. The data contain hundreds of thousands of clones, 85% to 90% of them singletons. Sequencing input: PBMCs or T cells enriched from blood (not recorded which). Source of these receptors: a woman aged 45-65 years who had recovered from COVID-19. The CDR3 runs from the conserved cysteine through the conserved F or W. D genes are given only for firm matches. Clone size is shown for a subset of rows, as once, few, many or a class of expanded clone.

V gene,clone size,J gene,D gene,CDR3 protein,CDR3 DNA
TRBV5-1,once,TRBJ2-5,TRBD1,CASSPTPGQQETQYF,TGCGCCAGCAGCCCAACCCCGGGACAGCAAGAGACCCAGTACTTC
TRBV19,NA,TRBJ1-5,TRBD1,CASIPSQGLGNQPQHF,TGTGCCAGTATCCCGTCACAGGGGTTAGGCAATCAGCCCCAGCATTTT
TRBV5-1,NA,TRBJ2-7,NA,CASSLYRSSYEQYF,TGCGCCAGCAGCTTGTATCGGAGCTCCTACGAGCAGTACTTC
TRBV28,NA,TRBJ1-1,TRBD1,CASSLPPDRRNTEAFF,TGTGCCAGCAGTTTACCCCCGGACAGGCGGAACACTGAAGCTTTCTTT
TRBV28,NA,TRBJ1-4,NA,CASTQWLRGGEKLFF,TGTGCCAGCACCCAGTGGCTTCGGGGGGGTGAAAAACTGTTTTTT
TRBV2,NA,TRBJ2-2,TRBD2,CASRTSENTGELFF,TGTGCCAGCAGGACTAGCGAGAACACCGGGGAGCTGTTTTTT
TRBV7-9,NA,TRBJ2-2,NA,CASSSAGFGELFF,TGTGCCAGCAGCTCCGCCGGGTTTGGGGAGCTGTTTTTT
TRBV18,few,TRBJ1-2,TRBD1,CASSPQTGDYGYTF,TGTGCCAGCTCACCTCAGACAGGGGACTATGGCTACACCTTC
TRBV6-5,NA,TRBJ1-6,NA,CASSPNNSPLHF,TGTGCCAGCAGCCCCAATAATTCACCCCTCCACTTT
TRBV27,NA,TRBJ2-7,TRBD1,CASRDRGLYEQYF,TGTGCCAGTAGGGACAGGGGCCTCTACGAGCAGTACTTC
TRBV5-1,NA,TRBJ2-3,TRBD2,CASSLAPLAGGLRTDTQYF,TGCGCCAGCAGCTTGGCCCCACTAGCGGGAGGGCTCCGCACAGATACGCAGTATTTT
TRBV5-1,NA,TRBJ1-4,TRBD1,CASSPGQSNEKLFF,TGCGCCAGCAGCCCGGGACAGTCTAATGAAAAACTGTTTTTT
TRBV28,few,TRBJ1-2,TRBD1,CASSGPGTGVYGYTF,TGTGCCAGCAGTGGTCCCGGGACAGGGGTATATGGCTACACCTTC
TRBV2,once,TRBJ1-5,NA,CASSVTGTLGESNQPQHF,TGTGCCAGCAGTGTAACAGGGACACTAGGAGAGAGCAATCAGCCCCAGCATTTT
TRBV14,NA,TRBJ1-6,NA,CARSSYNSPLHF,TGTGCCAGGAGCTCCTATAATTCACCCCTCCACTTT
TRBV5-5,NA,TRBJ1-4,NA,CASSLNVVPGANEKLFF,TGTGCCAGCAGCTTGAACGTGGTCCCAGGGGCTAATGAAAAACTGTTTTTT
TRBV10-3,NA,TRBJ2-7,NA,CAISGSGTSTYEQYF,TGTGCCATCAGTGGTTCCGGGACATCGACCTACGAGCAGTACTTC
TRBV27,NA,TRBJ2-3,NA,CASSFYGDTQYF,TGTGCCAGCAGTTTCTACGGAGATACGCAGTATTTT
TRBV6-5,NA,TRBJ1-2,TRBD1,CASRLQGARGYTF,TGTGCCAGCAGACTACAGGGGGCGCGAGGCTACACCTTC
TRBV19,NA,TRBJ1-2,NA,CASSLSGEYGYTF,TGTGCCAGCTCCCTCTCAGGGGAATATGGCTACACCTTC
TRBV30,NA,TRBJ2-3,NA,CAWSFSADTQYF,TGTGCCTGGAGTTTTTCGGCAGATACGCAGTATTTT
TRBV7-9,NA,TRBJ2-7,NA,CASSFPSTGTSSYEQYF,TGTGCCAGCAGCTTCCCCTCGACAGGCACGAGCTCCTACGAGCAGTACTTC
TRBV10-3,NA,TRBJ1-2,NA,CAISERDYGYTF,TGTGCCATCAGTGAACGAGACTATGGCTACACCTTC
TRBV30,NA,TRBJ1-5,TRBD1,CAWSGPDRGNQPQHF,TGTGCCTGGAGTGGCCCGGACAGGGGGAATCAGCCCCAGCATTTT
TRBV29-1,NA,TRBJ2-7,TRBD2,CSVVSGGRDEQYF,TGCAGCGTTGTTAGCGGGGGGAGGGACGAGCAGTACTTC
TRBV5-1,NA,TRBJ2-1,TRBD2,CASSELAGGSNEQFF,TGCGCCAGCAGCGAATTAGCGGGAGGGTCCAATGAGCAGTTCTTC
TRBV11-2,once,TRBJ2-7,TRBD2,CASSSLAGGPSGEQYF,TGTGCCAGCAGCTCGCTAGCGGGAGGGCCGTCGGGCGAGCAGTACTTC
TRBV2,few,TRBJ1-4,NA,CASSLGRPEKLFF,TGTGCCAGCAGCCTGGGGAGACCCGAAAAACTGTTTTTT
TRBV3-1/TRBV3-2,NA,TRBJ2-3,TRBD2,CASSQAGGAGPDTQYF,TGTGCCAGCAGCCAAGCTGGCGGAGCGGGGCCAGATACGCAGTATTTT
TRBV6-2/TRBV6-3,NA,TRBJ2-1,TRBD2,CASSYSGLAGSSYNEQFF,TGTGCCAGCAGTTACTCGGGACTAGCGGGAAGCTCCTACAATGAGCAGTTCTTC
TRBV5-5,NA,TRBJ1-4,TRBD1,CASSPGTGGNEKLFF,TGTGCCAGCAGCCCCGGGACAGGGGGAAATGAAAAACTGTTTTTT
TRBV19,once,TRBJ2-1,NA,CASSVGDEQFF,TGTGCCAGTAGCGTCGGGGATGAGCAGTTCTTC
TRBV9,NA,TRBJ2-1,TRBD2,CASSVEGLANNEQFF,TGTGCCAGCAGCGTCGAGGGACTAGCGAACAATGAGCAGTTCTTC
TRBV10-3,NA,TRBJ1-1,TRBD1,CAIRQGAGTEAFF,TGTGCCATCAGACAGGGGGCGGGCACTGAAGCTTTCTTT
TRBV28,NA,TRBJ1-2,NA,CASSLVGANYGYTF,TGTGCCAGCAGTTTGGTGGGAGCGAACTATGGCTACACCTTC
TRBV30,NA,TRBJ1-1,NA,CAWSQESEAFF,TGTGCCTGGAGCCAAGAGAGCGAAGCTTTCTTT
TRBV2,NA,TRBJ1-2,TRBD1,CASSPKGANYGYTF,TGTGCCAGCAGTCCAAAGGGGGCCAACTATGGCTACACCTTC
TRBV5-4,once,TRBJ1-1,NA,CASRHRQMNTEAFF,TGTGCCAGCAGACACAGACAGATGAACACTGAAGCTTTCTTT
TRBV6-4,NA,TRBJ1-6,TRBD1,CASSATGSYNSPLHF,TGTGCCAGCAGTGCGACAGGGTCCTATAATTCACCCCTCCACTTT
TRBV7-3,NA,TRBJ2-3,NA,CASSLRTTTDTQYF,TGTGCCAGCAGCTTGCGGACTACCACAGATACGCAGTATTTT
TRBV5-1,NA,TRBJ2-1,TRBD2,CASSWTSSVYNEQFF,TGCGCCAGCAGCTGGACTAGCTCGGTCTACAATGAGCAGTTCTTC
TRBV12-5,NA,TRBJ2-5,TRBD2,CASGALAGGPIETQYF,TGTGCTAGTGGTGCCCTAGCGGGAGGCCCGATAGAGACCCAGTACTTC
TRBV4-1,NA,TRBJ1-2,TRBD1,CASSLRQGDYGYTF,TGCGCCAGCAGCTTACGACAGGGGGACTATGGCTACACCTTC
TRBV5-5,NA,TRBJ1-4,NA,CASSLGHQGEKLFF,TGTGCCAGCAGCCTGGGGCACCAGGGAGAAAAACTGTTTTTT
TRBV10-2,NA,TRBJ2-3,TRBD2,CASSLTSGRTDTQYF,TGCGCCAGCAGCCTTACTAGCGGGAGAACAGATACGCAGTATTTT
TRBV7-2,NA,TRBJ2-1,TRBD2,CASSRSGGHYNEQFF,TGTGCCAGCAGCCGCAGCGGGGGCCACTACAATGAGCAGTTCTTC
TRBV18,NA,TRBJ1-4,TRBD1,CASSDRDRGNEKLFF,TGTGCCAGCTCAGACCGGGACAGGGGCAATGAAAAACTGTTTTTT
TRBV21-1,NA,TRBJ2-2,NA,CASSKGLTSGNTGELFF,TGTGCCAGCAGCAAAGGTTTAACTAGCGGGAACACCGGGGAGCTGTTTTTT
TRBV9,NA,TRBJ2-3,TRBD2,CASSVLAGGADTQYF,TGTGCCAGCAGCGTCCTAGCGGGAGGGGCAGATACGCAGTATTTT
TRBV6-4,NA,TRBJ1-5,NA,CARNSSKSNQPQHF,TGTGCCCGCAATAGTAGTAAGAGCAATCAGCCCCAGCATTTT
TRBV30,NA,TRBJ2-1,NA,CAWRFGDEQFF,TGTGCCTGGAGGTTCGGGGATGAGCAGTTCTTC
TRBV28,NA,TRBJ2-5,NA,CASRPHPTTGLGETQYF,TGTGCCAGCAGGCCCCACCCAACCACAGGGTTGGGGGAGACCCAGTACTTC
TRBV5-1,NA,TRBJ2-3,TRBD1,CASSSGQDLITDTQYF,TGCGCCAGCAGCTCAGGACAGGACCTCATCACAGATACGCAGTATTTT
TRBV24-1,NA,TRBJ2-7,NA,CATRPREQTSYEQYF,TGTGCCACCAGGCCCCGGGAACAAACGTCCTACGAGCAGTACTTC